The next 24 T cell receptor beta chains were all read from a single sample in a study of cytomegalovirus exposure and HLA in healthy donors. PCR used 60 Vbeta primers and 13 Jbeta primers. Clones were read by immunoSEQ multiplex PCR, and TCRdb kept only the in-frame ones, dropping some. This sample's clone table lists about 170,000 clones. The sequenced sample consisted of PBMCs. These receptor sequences come from a woman younger than 30 in good health and CMV-seropositive.

The rearrangement joins TRBV6-1 to TRBJ2-6; D gene ambiguous. This CDR3 region has 15 residues. Germline CDR1 is MNHNS and CDR2 is SASEGT. Trimming pared 1 base from V and 0 bases from J, leaving 4 bases between. CDR3 region: CASSEGRSGANVLTF. CDR3 sequence (DNA): TGTGCCAGCAGTGAAGGTCGCTCTGGGGCCAACGTCCTGACTTTC.

The chain employs TRBV7-2 and TRBJ2-7, with 8 bases fitting TRBD2. This CDR3 is 15 amino acids long. The germline CDR1 and CDR2 sequences are SGHTA and FQGNSA. The V gene end was trimmed by 5 bases and the J gene end by 1 base; junction bases not matched to a gene: 7. In DNA, the CDR3 is TGTGCCAGCAGCCCCTGGACTAGCTCATCCTACGAGCAGTACTTC. This sequence encodes CASSPWTSSSYEQYF.

This sequence joins TRBV25-1 and TRBJ2-4; possible D gene TRBD2, 6 bases. Germline assignment: CDR1 MGHDK and CDR2 SYGVNS. The CDR3 spans 11 residues. Trimming cost V 4 bases and J 11 bases, with 9 bases left between them. The CDR3, as DNA: TGTGCCAGCAGTGTAGGGACTGTTCAGTACTTC. Protein sequence: CASSVGTVQYF.

The V and J genes are TRBV6-6 and TRBJ1-5, with a weak D call TRBD1 (5 bases). V lost 2 bases and J lost 6, with 11 bases in between. CDR1 and CDR2 (germline): MNHNY, SVGAGI (reference sequence). The CDR3 totals 14 residues. The CDR3 reads CASSYNSGFQPQHF. The CDR3 bases are TGTGCCAGCAGTTACAATTCAGGGTTTCAGCCCCAGCATTTT.

The chain uses TRBV6-4 and TRBJ2-4; 7 bases map to TRBD2. Germline V gives CDR1 MRHNA, CDR2 SNTAGT. This CDR3 contains 13 residues. Germline trimming cut 6 bases from V and 7 bases from J; bases unmatched to any gene: 6. CDR3 loop: CASSRDYGNIQYF. The CDR3 nucleotides are TGTGCCAGCAGCCGGGACTACGGGAACATTCAGTACTTC.

CDR3 residues: CASSLRGSDTQYF. The CDR3 coding sequence is TGTGCCAGCAGCTTAAGGGGTTCAGATACGCAGTATTTT. The chain links TRBV7-2 to TRBJ2-3; tentatively, D is TRBD1 (5 bases). The CDR3 runs to 13 residues. Germline V gives CDR1 SGHTA, CDR2 FQGNSA. Trimming took off 2 bases at V and 4 bases at J, with 7 bases between the two ends.

The chain carries TRBV29-1 and TRBJ1-2, with TRBD1 matching 7 bases. V shed 7 bases, J shed 4 bases, and the junction held 12 bases outside the gene matches. The CDR3 covers 14 residues. Germline-derived CDR1 and CDR2 are SQVTM and ANQGSEA. In DNA form, the CDR3 reads TGCAGCGGCAGAGTACGGGACAGCCCCTATGGCTACACCTTC. Translating it yields CSGRVRDSPYGYTF.

The rearrangement uses TRBV18 and TRBJ2-3; TRBD2 agrees at 11 bases. Per germline, CDR1 KGHSH and CDR2 LQKENI. After removal of 2 bases from V and 5 bases from J, the junction contained 3 bases not matched to a gene. CDR3 length equals 15 residues. The CDR3 is CASSPRLAGLDTQYF. CDR3 DNA sequence: TGTGCCAGCTCACCAAGACTAGCGGGGTTAGATACGCAGTATTTT.

The V and J genes are TRBV10-3 and TRBJ2-3; TRBD2 agrees at 12 bases. The CDR3 loop spans 16 amino acids. V shed 5 bases, J shed 2 bases, and the junction held 5 bases outside the gene matches. Germline assignment: CDR1 ENHRY and CDR2 SYGVKD. This CDR3 is CAISRLAGVNTDTQYF. The CDR3 DNA reads TGTGCCATCAGTAGACTAGCGGGAGTAAACACAGATACGCAGTATTTT.

V usage is TRBV5-6 and J usage is TRBJ2-1; the match to TRBD2 covers 9 bases. The length of the CDR3 is 19 residues. The germline V gene encodes CDR1 SGHDT and CDR2 YYEEEE. J lost 7 bases, V lost 0 bases, and 17 bases had no gene match. The CDR3 DNA follows: TGTGCCAGCAGCTTGGTTACGTGGGCGGGGGGGCCTCTAGGGAATGAGCAGTTCTTC. Protein: CASSLVTWAGGPLGNEQFF.

The chain joins TRBV4-3 to TRBJ2-1; a weak D match, TRBD1 (6 bases). V was cut by 3 bases and J by 5 bases, with 14 bases left in between. The CDR3 runs to 15 residues. Per germline, CDR1 LGHNA and CDR2 YSLEER. DNA for the CDR3: TGCGCCAGCAGCCACTGGACAGAGGGACACAATGAGCAGTTCTTC. The encoded protein is CASSHWTEGHNEQFF.

The chain is built from TRBV7-2 and TRBJ1-5; D gene ambiguous. V lost 1 base and J lost 6, with 13 bases in between. This CDR3 is 15 amino acids long. Germline V gene data show CDR1 as SGHTA and CDR2 as FQGNSA. CDR3 residues: CASSLDSGVGQPQHF. The DNA for the CDR3 is TGTGCCAGCAGCTTAGATTCCGGGGTCGGTCAGCCCCAGCATTTT.

This sequence joins TRBV27 and TRBJ2-3, with 7 bases matching TRBD1. The CDR3 length is 16 residues. Per the germline V gene, CDR1 is MNHEY and CDR2 is SMNVEV (reference sequence). After removal of 4 bases from V and 0 bases from J, the junction contained 7 bases not matched to a gene. The CDR3 DNA reads as TGTGCCAGCAGTTCCCTCAGGGGGTTAAGCACAGATACGCAGTATTTT. This gives the protein CASSSLRGLSTDTQYF.

The chain is built from TRBV7-9 and TRBJ2-5; D gene ambiguous. V lost 1 base and J 6 bases, leaving 6 bases between the germline ends. This CDR3 region has 12 residues. Germline assignment: CDR1 SEHNR and CDR2 FQNEAQ (reference sequence). Here the CDR3 DNA reads TGTGCCAGCAGCTTAGGTGGGCAGACCCAGTACTTC. This encodes CASSLGGQTQYF.

The V gene is TRBV7-9, the J gene TRBJ1-2; D ambiguous. From germline, CDR1 is SEHNR and CDR2 FQNEAQ (reference sequence). V was shortened by 4 bases and J by 0 bases, with 3 bases between the two germline ends. CDR3 size: 12 residues. In nucleotides, the CDR3 is TGTGCCAGCAGCTCCACTAACTATGGCTACACCTTC. Protein sequence: CASSSTNYGYTF.

The chain employs TRBV30 and TRBJ1-6; D is uncertain. The CDR3 extends over 14 amino acids. Trimming pared 6 bases from V and 10 bases from J, leaving 19 bases between. Germline lookup yields CDR1 GTSNPN and CDR2 SVGIG (reference sequence). The CDR3 region is CACADHGSYSPLHF. CDR3 bases: TGTGCCTGCGCAGACCATGGGAGTTACTCACCCCTCCACTTT.

The chain links TRBV5-1 to TRBJ1-1; D is ambiguous. V lost 3 bases, J lost 1 base, and 7 bases lay in between. The germline CDR1 and CDR2 sequences are SGHRS and YFSETQ. The CDR3 covers 13 residues. In nucleotides, the CDR3 is TGCGCCAGCAGCTCAAGCACGAACACTGAAGCTTTCTTT. Its protein product is CASSSSTNTEAFF.

The rearrangement uses TRBV6-5 and TRBJ1-5, with a possible D match to TRBD1 (5 bases). V was clipped by 2 bases and J by 8 bases, with 10 bases between them. The CDR3 is made up of 13 amino acids. CDR1 is MNHEY, CDR2 SVGAGI, per germline. DNA for the CDR3: TGTGCCAGCAGTTACATCGTAGGGGAGCCCCAGCATTTT. It specifies CASSYIVGEPQHF.

This chain links TRBV15 with TRBJ1-5; 10 bases are a match to TRBD1. The CDR3 runs to 13 residues. CDR1 is LNHNV, CDR2 YYDKDF, per germline (reference sequence). The V and J ends lost 1 base and 11 bases, in that order; junction bases with no gene match: 2. The CDR3 loop reads CATSRGGTGAQHF. In nucleotides, the CDR3 is TGTGCCACCAGCAGAGGCGGGACAGGGGCCCAGCATTTT.

The rearrangement uses TRBV12-5 and TRBJ1-2, with TRBD1 as a possible D gene (5 bases). Germline V lookup: CDR1 LGHNT, CDR2 FRNRAP. V was shortened by 11 bases and J by 1 base, with 23 bases between the two germline ends. This CDR3 is built from 16 residues. CDR3 in DNA: TGTGCTGTATTAGGGGTGGTCTATCTTATTAACTATGGCTACACCTTC. It encodes CAVLGVVYLINYGYTF.

For this clone: Other DNA sequences from this sample encode an identical CDR3 as well. V usage is TRBV5-5 and J usage is TRBJ1-1; D not certain. V shed 3 bases and J shed 0 bases, with 12 bases lying between them. There are 15 residues in the CDR3. CDR1 is SGHKS and CDR2 is YYEKEE in the germline V gene (reference sequence). CDR3 nucleotide sequence: TGTGCCAGCAGCTCCACGGGATTTCTGAACACTGAAGCTTTCTTT. Protein: CASSSTGFLNTEAFF.

This chain joins TRBV27 and TRBJ2-7, with TRBD2 matching over 11 bases. The germline gives CDR1 MNHEY, CDR2 SMNVEV (reference sequence). V shed 5 bases and J 3 bases; nucleotides not matched to a gene: 0. The CDR3 covers 13 residues. This chain's CDR3 is CASSLAGGYEQYF. DNA of the CDR3: TGTGCCAGCAGTCTAGCGGGAGGCTACGAGCAGTACTTC.

The CDR3 DNA reads as TGTGCCAGCAGCTTCGGGACTAGAAGATACAATGAGCAGTTCTTC. It is translated as CASSFGTRRYNEQFF. This chain connects TRBV11-2 to TRBJ2-1; 8 bases fit TRBD2. From germline, CDR1 is SGHAT and CDR2 FQNNGV. The CDR3 contains 15 residues. The V and J ends lost 3 bases and 4 bases, in that order; junction bases with no gene match: 5. Full variable domain (rest looked up from reference TRBV11-2 and TRBJ2-1): EAGVAQSPRYKIIEKRQSVAFWCNPISGHATLYWYQQILGQGPKLLIQFQNNGVVDDSQLPKDRFSAERLKGVDSTLKIQPAKLEDSAVYLCASSFGTRRYNEQFFGPGTRLTVL.

The chain is built from TRBV6-1 and TRBJ1-5, with D perhaps matching TRBD1 (5 bases). The CDR3 consists of 16 residues. V was trimmed by 0 bases and J by 2 bases, leaving 11 bases between them. CDR1 is MNHNS, CDR2 SASEGT, per germline. This chain's CDR3 is CASSEATGERNQPQHF. CDR3 bases: TGTGCCAGCAGTGAAGCGACGGGGGAACGCAATCAGCCCCAGCATTTT.